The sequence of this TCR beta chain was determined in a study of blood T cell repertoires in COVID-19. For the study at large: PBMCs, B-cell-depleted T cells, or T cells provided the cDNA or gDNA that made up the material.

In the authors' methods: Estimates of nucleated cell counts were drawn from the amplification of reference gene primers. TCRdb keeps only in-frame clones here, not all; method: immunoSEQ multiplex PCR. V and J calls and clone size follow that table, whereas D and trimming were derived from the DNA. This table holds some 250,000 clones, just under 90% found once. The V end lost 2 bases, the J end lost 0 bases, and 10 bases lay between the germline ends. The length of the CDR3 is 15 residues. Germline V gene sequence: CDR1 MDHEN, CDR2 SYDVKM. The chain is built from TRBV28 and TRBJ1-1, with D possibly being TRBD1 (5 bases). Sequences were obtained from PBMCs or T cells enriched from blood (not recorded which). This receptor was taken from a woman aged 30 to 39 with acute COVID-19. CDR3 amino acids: CASSLVGGMNTEAFF. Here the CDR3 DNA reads TGTGCCAGCAGTTTAGTTGGGGGGATGAACACTGAAGCTTTCTTT.